A single sample gave rise to the 10 T cell receptor beta chains below, sequenced in a study of shared clonotypes between healthy human individuals. Measured with immunoSEQ multiplex PCR; TCRdb has only the in-frame clones, and not every one. The data show about 2.2 million clones, 93% seen once. CD8 cells classed as naive were CD45RO-negative and positively selected for CCR7, excluding terminally differentiated effector memory CD45RA+ cells. The sequenced sample consisted of naive CD8+ T cells from PBMCs. The receptors were gathered from a man aged 18 to 30 in good health. Some clones in this sample may be carry-over from other donors' samples.

The chain joins TRBV19 to TRBJ2-7; 7 bases map to TRBD1. Germline V gene data show CDR1 as LNHDA and CDR2 as SQIVND (reference sequence). Trimming at V came to 4 bases and at J to 2 bases, leaving 2 bases not matched to a gene. The CDR3 covers 13 residues. CDR3 protein: CASSRDSPYEQYF. The CDR3 bases are TGTGCCAGTAGTAGGGACAGCCCCTACGAGCAGTACTTC. Looking up the rest from reference TRBV19 and TRBJ2-7 gives the full variable domain: DGGITQSPKYLFRKEGQNVTLSCEQNLNHDAMYWYRQDPGQGLRLIYYSQIVNDFQKGDIAEGYSVSREKKESFPLTVTSAQKNPTAFYLCASSRDSPYEQYFGPGTRLTVT.

The J gene is TRBJ2-5, the V gene TRBV2, with TRBD2 identical over 8 bases. The CDR3 runs to 20 residues. Germline values: CDR1 SNHLY, CDR2 FYNNEI. The V gene end was trimmed by 2 bases and the J gene end by 7 bases; junction bases not matched to a gene: 24. CDR3 bases: TGTGCCAGCAGTGAATTTTGGACACAAAGCGGGAGCCAGTCCAGGAGGACCCAGTACTTC. Encoded protein: CASSEFWTQSGSQSRRTQYF.

The rearrangement uses TRBV7-8 and TRBJ1-2, with D possibly TRBD1 on 6 matching bases. The V end was cut by 3 bases, the J end by 0 bases, with 11 bases between. Germline V gives CDR1 SGHVS, CDR2 FQNEAQ. The CDR3 contains 15 residues. This CDR3 is CASSLATGPNYGYTF. DNA of the CDR3: TGTGCCAGCAGCTTGGCCACAGGGCCTAACTATGGCTACACCTTC.

This sequence joins TRBV6-5 and TRBJ2-7, with unresolved D. V lost 3 bases, J lost 3 bases, and 12 bases lay in between. Per germline, CDR1 MNHEY and CDR2 SVGAGI. This CDR3 has 14 amino acids. In nucleotides, the CDR3 is TGTGCCAGCAGTTATCTCTCTGCGAACTACGAGCAGTACTTC. It yields the protein CASSYLSANYEQYF.

This clone came up a few times. The chain uses TRBV7-9 and TRBJ1-1; D remains ambiguous. This CDR3 has 15 amino acids. The germline CDR1 and CDR2 sequences are SEHNR and FQNEAQ (reference sequence). V lost 5 bases and J lost 1, with 14 bases in between. The CDR3 protein is CASSTTKAPNTEAFF. The CDR3 region has the DNA TGTGCCAGCAGCACAACAAAGGCCCCGAACACTGAAGCTTTCTTT.

The chain uses TRBV7-9 and TRBJ2-5; the D is unclear. V was shortened by 3 bases and J by 3 bases, with 11 bases between the two germline ends. The CDR3 loop spans 14 amino acids. CDR1 is SEHNR, CDR2 FQNEAQ, per germline (reference sequence). CDR3 nucleotide sequence: TGTGCCAGCAGCTTTGTTTCTTTGGAAGAGACCCAGTACTTC. Translation gives CASSFVSLEETQYF.

The V and J genes are TRBV7-9 and TRBJ2-3; 7 bases fit TRBD1. Germline CDR1 and CDR2: SEHNR and FQNEAQ (reference sequence). V was clipped by 5 bases and J by 14 bases; unmatched bases: 10. The CDR3 consists of 12 residues. CDR3 nucleotides: TGTGCCAGCAGCGCGGACAGGACCCCCTGGTATTTT. It encodes CASSADRTPWYF.

This clone was observed a single time. The chain carries TRBV30 and TRBJ1-2; D ambiguous. Trimming cost V 2 bases and J 1 base, with 2 bases left between them. CDR1 and CDR2 (germline): GTSNPN, SVGIG (reference sequence). This CDR3 region has 11 residues. CDR3: CAWSHNYGYTF. In DNA, the CDR3 is TGTGCCTGGAGTCATAACTATGGCTACACCTTC. Combining the CDR3 with reference TRBV30 and TRBJ1-2 gives the whole variable domain SQTIHQWPATLVQPVGSPLSLECTVEGTSNPNLYWYRQAAGRGLQLLFYSVGIGQISSEVPQNLSASRPQDRQFILSSKKLLLSDSGFYLCAWSHNYGYTFGSGTRLTVV.

As DNA, the CDR3 is TGTGCCAGCAGTTTGACAGGGGGAGACTACGAGCAGTACTTC. Translating gives CASSLTGGDYEQYF. This chain uses TRBV28 with TRBJ2-7; 9 nucleotides agree with TRBD1. CDR1 is MDHEN and CDR2 is SYDVKM in the germline V gene. Germline trimming cut 3 bases from V and 3 bases from J; bases unmatched to any gene: 3. The CDR3 runs to 14 residues.

The V call is TRBV7-3, the J call TRBJ1-4, with TRBD1 as a possible D gene (5 bases). This CDR3 spans 20 amino acids. V dropped 2 bases and J dropped 0 bases, with 22 bases sitting between them. The germline gives CDR1 SGHTA, CDR2 FQGTGA. The CDR3: CASSLAYHRYVHSTNEKLFF. Here the CDR3 DNA reads TGTGCCAGCAGCTTAGCATACCACAGGTATGTCCATTCAACTAATGAAAAACTGTTTTTT.